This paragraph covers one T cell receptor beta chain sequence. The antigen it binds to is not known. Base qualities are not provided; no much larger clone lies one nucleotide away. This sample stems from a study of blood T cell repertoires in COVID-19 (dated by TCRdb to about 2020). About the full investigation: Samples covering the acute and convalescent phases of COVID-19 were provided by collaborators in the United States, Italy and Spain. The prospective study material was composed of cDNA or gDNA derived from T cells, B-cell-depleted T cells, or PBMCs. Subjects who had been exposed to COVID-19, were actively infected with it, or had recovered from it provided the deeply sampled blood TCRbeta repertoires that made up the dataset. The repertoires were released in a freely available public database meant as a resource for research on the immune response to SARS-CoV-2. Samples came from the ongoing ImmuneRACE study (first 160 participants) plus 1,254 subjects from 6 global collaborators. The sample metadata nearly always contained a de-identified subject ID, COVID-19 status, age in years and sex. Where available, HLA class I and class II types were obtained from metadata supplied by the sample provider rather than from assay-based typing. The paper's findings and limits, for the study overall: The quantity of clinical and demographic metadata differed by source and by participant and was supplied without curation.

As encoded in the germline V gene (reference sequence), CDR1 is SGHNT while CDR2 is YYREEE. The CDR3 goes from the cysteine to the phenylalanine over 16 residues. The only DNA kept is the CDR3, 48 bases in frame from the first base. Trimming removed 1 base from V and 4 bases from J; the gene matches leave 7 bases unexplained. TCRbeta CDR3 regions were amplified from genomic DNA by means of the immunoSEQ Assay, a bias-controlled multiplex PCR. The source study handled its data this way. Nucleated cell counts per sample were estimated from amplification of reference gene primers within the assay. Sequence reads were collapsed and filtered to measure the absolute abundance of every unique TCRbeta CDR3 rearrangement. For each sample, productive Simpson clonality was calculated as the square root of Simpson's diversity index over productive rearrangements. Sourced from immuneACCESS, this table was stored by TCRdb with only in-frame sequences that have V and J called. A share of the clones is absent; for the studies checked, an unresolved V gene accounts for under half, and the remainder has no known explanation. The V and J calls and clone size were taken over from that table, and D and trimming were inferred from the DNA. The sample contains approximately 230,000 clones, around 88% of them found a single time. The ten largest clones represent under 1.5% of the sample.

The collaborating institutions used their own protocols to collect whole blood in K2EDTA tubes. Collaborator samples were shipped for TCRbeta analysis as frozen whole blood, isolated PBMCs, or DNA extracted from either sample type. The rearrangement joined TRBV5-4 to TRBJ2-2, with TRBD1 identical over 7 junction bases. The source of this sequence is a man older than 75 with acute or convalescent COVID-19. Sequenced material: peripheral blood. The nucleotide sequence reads TGTGCCAGCAGCTTGCGAGACAGGGTAGGCACCGGGGAGCTGTTTTTT. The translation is CASSLRDRVGTGELFF. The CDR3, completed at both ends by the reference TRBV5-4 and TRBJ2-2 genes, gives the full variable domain ETGVTQSPTHLIKTRGQQVTLRCSSQSGHNTVSWYQQALGQGPQFIFQYYREEENGRGNFPPRFSGLQFPNYSSELNVNALELDDSALYLCASSLRDRVGTGELFFGEGSRLTVL.